A selection of T cell receptor beta chains follows, all from one sample in a study of CD8 T cells in ankylosing spondylitis. TCRdb used MiXCR to reprocess the 5' RACE reads, holding one entry per CDR3 protein. The data contain approximately 500,000 distinct CDR3 sequences, roughly 13% of them singletons. Sequenced: blood, either unsorted or a sorted T cell fraction (not recorded which). These receptors were taken from a male donor with ankylosing spondylitis. Both conserved end residues are part of each CDR3. D genes are given only for firm matches. Size is omitted from some rows. Given values are once, few, many or a class for expanded clones.

v_gene	d_gene	abundance	j_gene	CDR3aa	CDR3nt
TRBV5-6	TRBD1	.	TRBJ1-2	CASSSRDREGYGYTF	TGTGCCAGCAGTTCACGGGACAGGGAAGGTTATGGCTACACCTTC
TRBV19	.	few	TRBJ1-5	CASSWTALYSNQPQHF	TGTGCCAGTAGTTGGACAGCCCTCTATAGCAATCAGCCCCAGCATTTT
TRBV12-3/TRBV12-4	.	.	TRBJ1-1	CASSLGSDRQRMNTEAFF	TGTGCCAGCAGTTTAGGGTCGGACAGACAAAGGATGAACACTGAAGCTTTCTTT
TRBV20-1	TRBD2	few	TRBJ2-1	CSATGLAGKNEQFF	TGCAGTGCTACGGGACTAGCGGGGAAGAATGAGCAGTTCTTC
TRBV7-8	.	few	TRBJ2-2	CASSYEPGPSAGELFF	TGTGCCAGCAGCTATGAACCGGGACCGTCAGCCGGGGAGCTGTTTTTT
TRBV10-3	.	many	TRBJ2-3	CAISDATRTSLTDTQYF	TGTGCCATCAGTGACGCCACGCGGACCTCACTCACAGATACGCAGTATTTT
TRBV6-1	.	.	TRBJ1-1	CASSDRQGNTEAFF	TGTGCCAGCAGTGACCGGCAGGGGAACACTGAAGCTTTCTTT
TRBV20-1	TRBD2	.	TRBJ2-7	CSAQDRGGRAWDEQYF	TGCAGTGCCCAAGATCGGGGCGGGAGGGCCTGGGACGAGCAGTACTTC
TRBV7-8	.	many	TRBJ2-5	CASSLALVRTGETQYF	TGTGCCAGCAGCTTAGCGCTCGTTAGAACAGGGGAGACCCAGTACTTC
TRBV18	.	few	TRBJ2-7	CASSPATAWEQYF	TGTGCCAGCTCACCAGCGACGGCTTGGGAGCAGTACTTC
TRBV2	.	many	TRBJ2-3	CASSEARHSTDTQYF	TGTGCCAGCAGTGAAGCTCGGCATAGCACAGATACGCAGTATTTT
TRBV11-2	TRBD1	.	TRBJ2-3	CASSLILPPGQGLSSTDTQYF	TGTGCCAGCAGCTTGATACTCCCTCCGGGACAGGGGCTCTCTAGCACAGATACGCAGTATTTT
TRBV27	.	few	TRBJ2-1	CASSFVPTRAPRAEQFF	TGTGCCAGCAGTTTTGTCCCCACCCGGGCTCCCCGGGCTGAGCAGTTCTTC
TRBV18	.	.	TRBJ1-6	CASSRWTASNSPLHF	TGTGCCAGCTCAAGATGGACCGCATCAAATTCACCCCTCCACTTT
TRBV6-5	.	.	TRBJ2-1	CASSYAQGLRNEQFF	TGTGCCAGCAGTTACGCCCAGGGACTCCGCAATGAGCAGTTCTTC
TRBV19	.	.	TRBJ2-2	CASSPRRTGAGNTGELFF	TGTGCCAGTAGTCCCCGCCGGACGGGAGCAGGAAACACCGGGGAGCTGTTTTTT
TRBV5-6	.	.	TRBJ2-5	CPSRPAWAVGYQETQYF	TGTCCCAGCAGACCCGCGTGGGCGGTAGGGTACCAAGAGACCCAGTACTTC
TRBV20-1	.	few	TRBJ2-2	CSAFYTNTGELFF	TGCAGTGCTTTTTACACGAACACCGGGGAGCTGTTTTTT
TRBV20-1	TRBD1	many	TRBJ1-1	CSARTGTATEAFF	TGCAGTGCTAGGACAGGGACGGCCACTGAAGCTTTCTTT
TRBV9	.	many	TRBJ1-1	CASSVSGMNTEAFF	TGTGCCAGCAGCGTATCCGGGATGAACACTGAAGCTTTCTTT
TRBV12-3/TRBV12-4	TRBD2	few	TRBJ2-2	CASRPSGRAGGELFF	TGTGCCAGCAGACCTAGCGGGAGGGCCGGCGGGGAGCTGTTTTTT
TRBV20-1	TRBD2	.	TRBJ2-1	CSAAGLAGQSSYNEQFF	TGCAGTGCTGCGGGACTAGCGGGACAGAGCTCCTACAATGAGCAGTTCTTC
TRBV5-6	TRBD2	.	TRBJ2-1	CASSLVAGSGNFYNEQFF	TGTGCCAGCAGCTTGGTGGCGGGTAGCGGGAACTTCTACAATGAGCAGTTCTTC
TRBV7-9	TRBD2	few	TRBJ2-1	CASSSGTSIYEQFF	TGTGCCAGCAGCTCCGGGACTAGCATCTATGAGCAGTTCTTC
TRBV6-2/TRBV6-3	.	.	TRBJ1-5	CASSYPGRPQHF	TGTGCCAGCAGTTACCCCGGACGACCCCAGCATTTT
TRBV24-1	TRBD1	many	TRBJ2-1	CATSGLQGLGAEQFF	TGTGCCACCAGTGGCCTACAGGGGCTCGGGGCTGAGCAGTTCTTC
TRBV12-3/TRBV12-4	.	.	TRBJ2-2	CASSAAWGNGIGELFF	TGTGCCAGCAGCGCCGCCTGGGGAAATGGTATCGGGGAGCTGTTTTTT
TRBV6-5	.	few	TRBJ1-2	CASSLPGFGYGYTF	TGTGCCAGCAGTTTACCCGGTTTTGGCTATGGCTACACCTTC
TRBV5-1	.	few	TRBJ2-3	CASSLWQSGDTQYF	TGCGCCAGCAGCTTGTGGCAGTCGGGTGATACGCAGTATTTT
TRBV20-1	.	few	TRBJ1-1	CSARDGGMNTEAFF	TGCAGTGCTAGAGATGGGGGGATGAACACTGAAGCTTTCTTT
TRBV11-2	.	.	TRBJ1-1	CASRHTEAFF	TGTGCCAGCAGACATACTGAAGCTTTCTTT
TRBV7-8	.	few	TRBJ2-6	CASSQAGSGANVLTF	TGTGCCAGCAGCCAAGCCGGCTCTGGGGCCAACGTCCTGACTTTC
TRBV13	TRBD1	few	TRBJ2-5	CASGPRQGRETQYF	TGTGCCAGCGGACCGAGACAGGGTAGGGAGACCCAGTACTTC
TRBV12-3/TRBV12-4	TRBD1	.	TRBJ2-3	CASSLGGRGYADTQYF	TGTGCCAGCAGTTTAGGTGGCAGGGGGTATGCAGATACGCAGTATTTT
TRBV15	.	.	TRBJ2-5	CATSRIQETQYF	TGTGCCACCAGCCGAATCCAAGAGACCCAGTACTTC
TRBV7-8	.	.	TRBJ2-3	CASSTLVTERDTQYF	TGTGCCAGCAGCACCCTCGTGACGGAGCGAGATACGCAGTATTTT
TRBV20-1	TRBD2	.	TRBJ2-3	CSATGTSGGTSTDTQYF	TGCAGTGCTACCGGGACTAGCGGGGGGACTAGCACAGATACGCAGTATTTT
TRBV5-6	.	many	TRBJ2-6	CASSPRVSGANVLTF	TGTGCCAGCAGCCCCAGGGTCTCTGGGGCCAACGTCCTGACTTTC
TRBV20-1	.	.	TRBJ2-1	CSVDRDNVYNEQFF	TGCAGTGTCGACCGGGACAATGTCTACAATGAGCAGTTCTTC
TRBV12-3/TRBV12-4	.	few	TRBJ1-2	CASSSRQKLYYGYTF	TGTGCCAGCAGTTCTCGACAGAAGCTTTACTATGGCTACACCTTC
TRBV15	TRBD1	many	TRBJ2-2	CATLQGQAFANTGELFF	TGTGCCACCCTCCAGGGACAGGCTTTCGCGAACACCGGGGAGCTGTTTTTT